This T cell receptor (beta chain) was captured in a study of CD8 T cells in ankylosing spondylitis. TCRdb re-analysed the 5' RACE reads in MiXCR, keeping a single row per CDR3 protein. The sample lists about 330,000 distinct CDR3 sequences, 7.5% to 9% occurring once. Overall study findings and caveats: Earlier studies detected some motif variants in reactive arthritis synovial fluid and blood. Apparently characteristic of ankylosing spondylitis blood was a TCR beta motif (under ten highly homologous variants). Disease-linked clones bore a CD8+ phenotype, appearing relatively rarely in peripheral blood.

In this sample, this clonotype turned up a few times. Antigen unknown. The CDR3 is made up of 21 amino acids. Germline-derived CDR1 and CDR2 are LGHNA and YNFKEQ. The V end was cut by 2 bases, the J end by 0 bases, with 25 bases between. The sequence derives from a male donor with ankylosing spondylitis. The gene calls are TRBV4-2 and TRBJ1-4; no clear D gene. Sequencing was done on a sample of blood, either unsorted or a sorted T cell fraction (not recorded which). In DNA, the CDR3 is TGTGCCAGCAGCCAAAGTTCCACGTCCCCCTCGTCTGGGACAACTAATGAAAAACTGTTTTTT. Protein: CASSQSSTSPSSGTTNEKLFF.